These 28 T cell receptor beta chains originate from one sample sequenced in a study of control samples from healthy donors and cancer patients. The method was immunoSEQ multiplex PCR; TCRdb's version includes in-frame clones alone and lacks a portion of them. The table records about 150,000 clones, roughly 94% of them present only once. Material: blood. These receptors were collected from a man between 35 and 55 years old in good health.

The V call is TRBV11-2, the J call TRBJ1-2; TRBD1 might be the D (5 bases). This CDR3 has 14 residues. From germline, CDR1 is SGHAT and CDR2 FQNNGV. Trimming cost V 1 base and J 8 bases, with 14 bases left between them. This CDR3 reads CASSLGGGPGGYTF. The CDR3 DNA reads TGTGCCAGCAGCTTAGGGGGCGGTCCTGGGGGCTACACCTTC.

The CDR3 is CASSAPGTSGNEQFF. CDR3 bases: TGTGCCAGCAGTGCCCCCGGGACTAGCGGAAATGAGCAGTTCTTC. This chain joins TRBV2 and TRBJ2-1; TRBD2 agrees at 11 bases. V was pared by 4 bases and J by 7 bases, with 6 bases of the junction left unmatched. Germline V CDR1 and CDR2: SNHLY, FYNNEI. The length of the CDR3 is 15 residues.

The chain employs TRBV25-1 and TRBJ1-6; TRBD1 matches at 9 bases. The CDR3 has 15 residues. V shed 4 bases and J 6 bases; nucleotides not matched to a gene: 4. Germline V gene data show CDR1 as MGHDK and CDR2 as SYGVNS. The CDR3 region is CASSAPGQGNSPLHF. CDR3 nucleotide sequence: TGTGCCAGCAGTGCTCCGGGACAGGGTAATTCACCCCTCCACTTT.

This clone has more than one count but fewer than ten. This chain links TRBV28 with TRBJ1-5; D is uncertain. This CDR3 region has 15 residues. Looked up from germline, CDR1 is MDHEN and CDR2 is SYDVKM. Trimming took 5 bases from V and 6 from J, leaving 17 bases between them. In DNA, the CDR3 is TGTGCCAGCAGTCGAATCAATGAAATGGGTCAGCCCCAGCATTTT. This translates into CASSRINEMGQPQHF.

This sequence joins TRBV6-2 or TRBV6-3 and TRBJ2-7; a weak D match, TRBD1 (5 bases). Trimming shortened V by 2 bases and J by 1 base, and 9 bases separated the two germline ends. There are 14 residues in the CDR3. Germline loops: CDR1 MNHEY, CDR2 SVGEGT. The CDR3 DNA is TGTGCCAGCAGTTACCCAGGGAAGTCCTACGAGCAGTACTTC. Translating gives CASSYPGKSYEQYF.

This clone was seen only once. The chain uses TRBV27 and TRBJ1-2; TRBD1 might be the D (6 bases). In germline, CDR1 is MNHEY, CDR2 SMNVEV (reference sequence). CDR3 length equals 14 residues. V lost 6 bases and J 8 bases, leaving 19 bases between the germline ends. The CDR3 region has the DNA TGTGCCAGCAGGGGGACATGGGGGGCGCGCGGCTACACCTTC. This gives the protein CASRGTWGARGYTF.

This chain connects TRBV21-1 to TRBJ1-3. TRBV21-1 constitutes a pseudogene. The CDR3 has 15 amino acids. CDR3 sequence (DNA): TGTGCCAGCAGCAAAGGTGAGTCTCCCGGAAACACCATATATTTT. Protein: CASSKGESPGNTIYF.

The chain is built from TRBV5-1 and TRBJ1-1; D ambiguous. CDR1 and CDR2 from the germline V gene are SGHRS and YFSETQ. V dropped 4 bases and J dropped 0 bases, with 4 bases sitting between them. This CDR3 comprises 12 residues. The CDR3 DNA sequence: TGCGCCAGCAGCGGGATGAACACTGAAGCTTTCTTT. It specifies CASSGMNTEAFF.

This chain joins TRBV19 and TRBJ2-1, with D unclear. There are 14 residues in the CDR3. Trimming stripped 3 bases from V and 3 bases from J, with 9 bases between. Looked up from germline, CDR1 is LNHDA and CDR2 is SQIVND (reference sequence). CDR3: CASSMIVDYNEQFF. The CDR3 DNA is TGTGCCAGTAGTATGATTGTGGACTACAATGAGCAGTTCTTC. Together with reference TRBV19 and TRBJ2-1, the CDR3 gives the full variable domain: DGGITQSPKYLFRKEGQNVTLSCEQNLNHDAMYWYRQDPGQGLRLIYYSQIVNDFQKGDIAEGYSVSREKKESFPLTVTSAQKNPTAFYLCASSMIVDYNEQFFGPGTRLTVL.

Remarks on this clone: Other DNA sequences from this sample encode an identical CDR3 as well. V gene TRBV3-1 (or the pseudogene TRBV3-2) combines with J gene TRBJ1-2; D remains ambiguous. Per the germline V gene, CDR1 is LGHDT and CDR2 is YNNKEL (reference sequence). CDR3 size: 12 residues. V lost 2 bases and J lost 0, with 1 base in between. CDR3 residues: CASSQSNYGYTF. The CDR3 nucleotides are TGTGCCAGCAGCCAATCTAACTATGGCTACACCTTC.

In nucleotides, the CDR3 is TGTGCCTGGAGTCCGGCCGTGGACACTGAAAAACTGTTTTTT. It encodes CAWSPAVDTEKLFF. The chain recombines TRBV30 with TRBJ1-4; possibly TRBD1 for D (5 bases). This CDR3 has 14 amino acids. Trimming shortened V by 2 bases and J by 7 bases, and 14 bases separated the two germline ends. Germline CDR1 reads GTSNPN; CDR2 reads SVGIG (reference sequence).

This rearrangement joins TRBV30 to TRBJ1-5; maybe TRBD1 (6 bases). The V end lost 1 base, the J end lost 0 bases, and 13 bases lay between the germline ends. The CDR3 totals 16 residues. Germline V gene sequence: CDR1 GTSNPN, CDR2 SVGIG (reference sequence). The CDR3 reads CAWSEGGNISNQPQHF. CDR3 in DNA: TGTGCCTGGAGTGAAGGGGGGAATATTAGCAATCAGCCCCAGCATTTT.

The chain uses TRBV5-1 and TRBJ1-1; no definite D call. The CDR3 loop spans 15 amino acids. Germline CDR1 reads SGHRS; CDR2 reads YFSETQ. V was clipped by 0 bases and J by 0 bases, with 9 bases between them. This CDR3 reads CASSLAPGMNTEAFF. Here the CDR3 DNA reads TGCGCCAGCAGCTTGGCCCCGGGGATGAACACTGAAGCTTTCTTT.

This chain links TRBV3-1 (or the pseudogene TRBV3-2) with TRBJ2-7, with a possible D match to TRBD1 (5 bases). The CDR3 extends over 14 amino acids. Trimming left V 3 bases short and J 3 bases short, with 12 bases between. The germline V gene encodes CDR1 LGHDT and CDR2 YNNKEL (reference sequence). CDR3: CASSQTIRVYEQYF. The CDR3 DNA sequence: TGTGCCAGCAGCCAGACAATCAGGGTCTACGAGCAGTACTTC.

This chain uses TRBV11-2 with TRBJ1-1; D uncertain. Trimming left V 5 bases short and J 3 bases short, with 7 bases between. This CDR3 spans 12 amino acids. The germline CDR1 and CDR2 sequences are SGHAT and FQNNGV. The CDR3 region is CASSPSHTEAFF. The DNA of the CDR3 is TGTGCCAGCAGCCCTTCGCACACTGAAGCTTTCTTT.

The V gene is TRBV3-1 (or the pseudogene TRBV3-2), the J gene TRBJ1-4; D ambiguous. The CDR3 contains 14 residues. Trimming shortened V by 3 bases and J by 5 bases, and 10 bases separated the two germline ends. Per the germline V gene, CDR1 is LGHDT and CDR2 is YNNKEL (reference sequence). The CDR3 spells CASSQSSRNEKLFF. The CDR3 bases are TGTGCCAGCAGCCAGTCGTCACGAAATGAAAAACTGTTTTTT.

The chain combines TRBV9 with TRBJ1-6, with 9 bases that match TRBD1. The CDR3 runs 15 residues. Germline CDR1 SGDLS, CDR2 YYNGEE. The ends lost 4 bases at V and 6 bases at J; junction bases unmatched: 5. In DNA, the CDR3 is TGTGCCAGCAGCCCAGCGGGACAGGGTAATTCACCCCTCCACTTT. It translates to CASSPAGQGNSPLHF. Full variable domain (outside the CDR3, taken from reference TRBV9 and TRBJ1-6): DSGVTQTPKHLITATGQRVTLRCSPRSGDLSVYWYQQSLDQGLQFLIQYYNGEERAKGNILERFSAQQFPDLHSELNLSSLELGDSALYFCASSPAGQGNSPLHFGNGTRLTVT.

This clone was counted a few times. The chain links TRBV19 to TRBJ1-1; the D is unclear. CDR3 size: 20 residues. Looked up from germline, CDR1 is LNHDA and CDR2 is SQIVND (reference sequence). The ends were cut back, 3 bases at V and 4 bases at J, with 30 bases in the middle. The CDR3 DNA reads TGTGCCAGTAGTATTTCCCGGCCATTAAGGGTCGGCCGGGAGCGCACTGAAGCTTTCTTT. Translated, it gives CASSISRPLRVGRERTEAFF.

The chain combines TRBV28 with TRBJ1-1; possibly TRBD1 for D (6 bases). The V and J ends lost 5 bases and 11 bases respectively, with 15 bases between them. The CDR3 is 12 amino acids. The germline V gene has CDR1 MDHEN and CDR2 SYDVKM. The CDR3 here is CASSLRDRRAFF. The CDR3 DNA is TGTGCCAGCAGTCTGCGAGACAGGCGGGCTTTCTTT.

This CDR3 is CASSSLRDSRNYGYTF. CDR3 DNA: TGTGCCAGCAGTTCACTCCGGGACAGCCGTAACTATGGCTACACCTTC. This chain links TRBV27 with TRBJ1-2; 7 bases agree with TRBD1. CDR3 length: 16 amino acids. The ends lost 4 bases at V and 1 base at J; junction bases unmatched: 9. Germline V gene sequence: CDR1 MNHEY, CDR2 SMNVEV (reference sequence).

In regard to this clone: Distinct nucleotide sequences in the sample also encode this CDR3. The chain joins TRBV19 to TRBJ1-1; D not certain. Germline V gene sequence: CDR1 LNHDA, CDR2 SQIVND (reference sequence). The V and J ends lost 3 bases and 1 base respectively, with 6 bases between them. The CDR3 contains 13 residues. CDR3 amino acids: CASSIGGNTEAFF. The DNA of the CDR3 is TGTGCCAGTAGTATTGGAGGGAACACTGAAGCTTTCTTT.

The chain links TRBV5-1 to TRBJ1-1; a weak D match, TRBD1 (5 bases). The CDR3 spans 14 residues. V was shortened by 0 bases and J by 4 bases, with 10 bases between the two germline ends. Germline V gene lookup returns CDR1 SGHRS and CDR2 YFSETQ. The CDR3 is CASSLGRVATEAFF. CDR3 sequence (DNA): TGCGCCAGCAGCTTGGGCAGGGTAGCCACTGAAGCTTTCTTT.

This CDR3 is CAAWASGSTDTQYF. The CDR3 DNA is TGTGCAGCTTGGGCTAGCGGCAGCACAGATACGCAGTATTTT. This chain connects TRBV6-5 to TRBJ2-3, with 7 bases matching TRBD2. The CDR3 runs to 14 residues. Germline loops: CDR1 MNHEY, CDR2 SVGAGI.

V usage is TRBV11-2 and J usage is TRBJ2-7, with a possible D match to TRBD2 (5 bases). V dropped 8 bases and J dropped 3 bases, with 14 bases sitting between them. The CDR3 consists of 13 residues. Germline loops: CDR1 SGHAT, CDR2 FQNNGV. CDR3 residues: CASAGNRYYEQYF. CDR3 coding DNA: TGTGCCAGCGCCGGGAACAGATACTACGAGCAGTACTTC. Full variable domain (remainder filled in from reference TRBV11-2 and TRBJ2-7): EAGVAQSPRYKIIEKRQSVAFWCNPISGHATLYWYQQILGQGPKLLIQFQNNGVVDDSQLPKDRFSAERLKGVDSTLKIQPAKLEDSAVYLCASAGNRYYEQYFGPGTRLTVT.

The genes are TRBV27 and TRBJ1-1, with 11 bases fitting TRBD1. V gave up 2 bases and J gave up 0 bases; unmatched junction bases: 8. Germline lookup yields CDR1 MNHEY and CDR2 SMNVEV (reference sequence). CDR3 length equals 18 residues. In nucleotides, the CDR3 is TGTGCCAGCAGTTTACGCGGGACAGGGGGTACTATGAACACTGAAGCTTTCTTT. This gives the protein CASSLRGTGGTMNTEAFF.

This clone was recorded only once. The chain employs TRBV30 and TRBJ1-5, with D perhaps TRBD1 (6 bases). Germline CDR1 GTSNPN, CDR2 SVGIG (reference sequence). The CDR3 sequence is 14 residues long. The V and J ends lost 4 bases and 7 bases respectively, with 17 bases between them. CDR3 sequence reads: CAWTGQGFAQPQHF. CDR3 nucleotide sequence: TGTGCCTGGACCGGGCAGGGGTTCGCCCAGCCCCAGCATTTT.

The chain employs TRBV7-8 and TRBJ1-2; TRBD1 aligns across 7 bases. The J segment lost 7 bases and the V segment lost 0 bases, leaving 8 bases of the junction unmatched. Germline V gives CDR1 SGHVS, CDR2 FQNEAQ. This CDR3 is built from 15 residues. In DNA form, the CDR3 reads TGTGCCAGCAGCTTAGCTCCGGGACAGCCGGCTGGCTACACCTTC. Amino acids: CASSLAPGQPAGYTF.

The rearrangement joins TRBV19 to TRBJ1-2; no reliable D call. CDR3 length equals 11 residues. In germline, CDR1 is LNHDA, CDR2 SQIVND (reference sequence). Between the trimmed V and J ends, which lost 7 bases and 5 bases, there was a span of 8 bases. CDR3 sequence: CASTPLYGYTF. As DNA, the CDR3 is TGTGCCAGTACCCCCCTTTATGGCTACACCTTC.